The 12 T cell receptor beta chains presented below share a single source sample, sequenced in a study of OX40 agonist ivuxolimab in advanced cancers. Data came from immunoSEQ multiplex PCR; TCRdb stores just in-frame clones and leaves some out. The sample consists of just over 60,000 clones, about 92% of them appearing once. Sample: CD4+ or CD8+ T cells sorted from blood, taken in a trial of the OX40 agonist ivuxolimab. The receptors originated from an adult with an advanced solid tumor such as melanoma, head and neck, liver or kidney cancer.

The chain couples TRBV14 to TRBJ2-5; either TRBD1 or TRBD2 may supply D (5 bases each). The CDR3 runs 13 residues. CDR1 is SGHDN, CDR2 FVKESK, per germline. V dropped 1 base and J dropped 5 bases, with 8 bases sitting between them. In DNA, the CDR3 is TGTGCCAGCAGCCAAGCAGGGAGCGAGACCCAGTACTTC. Its protein is CASSQAGSETQYF.

The V gene is TRBV5-4, the J gene TRBJ2-5; TRBD2 aligns across 13 bases. V lost 4 bases to trimming and J lost 5 bases; unmatched junction nucleotides: 2. The CDR3 has 14 amino acids. Germline V gives CDR1 SGHNT, CDR2 YYREEE (reference sequence). The CDR3 DNA reads TGTGCCAGCAGCCGGACTAGCGGGGGTGAGACCCAGTACTTC. Translated: CASSRTSGGETQYF.

This chain links TRBV11-2 with TRBJ2-5, with 9 bases lining up with TRBD1. The CDR3 contains 15 residues. From germline, CDR1 is SGHAT and CDR2 FQNNGV. The trim removed 1 base at V and 5 bases at J, leaving 5 bases unmatched. CDR3 nucleotide sequence: TGTGCCAGCAGCTTAGTTTCTGGACAGGGGGAGACCCAGTACTTC. It translates to CASSLVSGQGETQYF.

The chain joins TRBV27 to TRBJ1-1, with TRBD1 identical over 7 bases. V dropped 6 bases and J dropped 2; count of bases not matched to a gene: 9. Germline V gene data show CDR1 as MNHEY and CDR2 as SMNVEV (reference sequence). The CDR3 has 15 amino acids. For the CDR3, the DNA is TGTGCCAGCAGATCTTTTGACAGGGTCAACACTGAAGCTTTCTTT. Translated: CASRSFDRVNTEAFF.

The chain recombines TRBV18 with TRBJ1-5; 8 bases line up with TRBD1. The CDR3 is made up of 16 amino acids. Trimming cost V 6 bases and J 0 bases; bases outside gene matches: 7. The germline V gene has CDR1 KGHSH and CDR2 LQKENI. The chain's CDR3 is CASSLDRGYSNQPQHF. CDR3 coding DNA: TGTGCCAGCTCCCTCGACAGGGGTTATAGCAATCAGCCCCAGCATTTT.

CDR3 in amino acids: CASGGGRIYNEQFF. CDR3 DNA: TGTGCCAGCGGTGGAGGGCGAATCTACAATGAGCAGTTCTTC. The genes are TRBV6-5 and TRBJ2-1, with a possible D match to TRBD2 (6 bases). The germline V gene has CDR1 MNHEY and CDR2 SVGAGI. Trimming pared 8 bases from V and 3 bases from J, leaving 14 bases between. There are 14 residues in the CDR3.

The chain uses TRBV12-5 and TRBJ1-2; D remains unclear. V gave up 6 bases and J gave up 3 bases, with 11 bases separating them. The germline CDR1 and CDR2 sequences are LGHNT and FRNRAP. This CDR3 is built from 13 residues. The CDR3 region is CASGKGTHYGYTF. Here the CDR3 DNA reads TGTGCTAGTGGAAAGGGTACTCACTATGGCTACACCTTC.

The chain recombines TRBV11-3 with TRBJ2-1; no clear D gene. V was trimmed by 2 bases and J by 3 bases, leaving 8 bases between them. CDR3 length: 14 residues. Germline assignment: CDR1 SGHNT and CDR2 YENEEA. The CDR3 protein is CASSLRQIYNEQFF. The CDR3 nucleotides read TGTGCCAGCAGCTTAAGGCAGATCTACAATGAGCAGTTCTTC.

This chain connects TRBV5-4 to TRBJ2-3, with 7 bases aligning to TRBD1. The CDR3 has 14 amino acids. V shed 0 bases and J 6 bases; nucleotides not matched to a gene: 4. In germline, CDR1 is SGHNT, CDR2 YYREEE (reference sequence). The CDR3 coding sequence is TGTGCCAGCAGCTTGGGGGGGACAGTGGATACGCAGTATTTT. Its translation: CASSLGGTVDTQYF.

This chain joins TRBV5-6 and TRBJ1-1, with D uncertain. CDR3 length equals 17 residues. Germline CDR1 SGHDT, CDR2 YYEEEE. V was cut by 4 bases and J by 8 bases, with 27 bases left in between. The chain's CDR3 is CASSRDLRRIGGPEAFF. For the CDR3, the DNA is TGTGCCAGCAGCAGGGATTTAAGGCGGATCGGTGGCCCCGAAGCTTTCTTT.

This chain connects TRBV21-1 to TRBJ2-1; TRBD2 is the table's D call and was not checked against the DNA. TRBV21-1 is shown as a pseudogene. The CDR3 extends over 15 amino acids. The CDR3 DNA sequence: TGTGCCAGCAGCAGACTAGCGGGGGGGCCCTATGAGCAGTTCTTC. Encoded protein: CASSRLAGGPYEQFF.

V is TRBV6-6 and J is TRBJ2-7; TRBD2 aligns across 8 bases. With 2 bases clipped from V and 3 bases from J, the junction kept 6 bases outside the gene matches. Per germline, CDR1 MNHNY and CDR2 SVGAGI (reference sequence). The CDR3 totals 15 residues. CDR3 sequence reads: CASSYRGSGSYEQYF. CDR3 DNA sequence: TGTGCCAGCAGTTACAGAGGCAGCGGGAGCTACGAGCAGTACTTC.